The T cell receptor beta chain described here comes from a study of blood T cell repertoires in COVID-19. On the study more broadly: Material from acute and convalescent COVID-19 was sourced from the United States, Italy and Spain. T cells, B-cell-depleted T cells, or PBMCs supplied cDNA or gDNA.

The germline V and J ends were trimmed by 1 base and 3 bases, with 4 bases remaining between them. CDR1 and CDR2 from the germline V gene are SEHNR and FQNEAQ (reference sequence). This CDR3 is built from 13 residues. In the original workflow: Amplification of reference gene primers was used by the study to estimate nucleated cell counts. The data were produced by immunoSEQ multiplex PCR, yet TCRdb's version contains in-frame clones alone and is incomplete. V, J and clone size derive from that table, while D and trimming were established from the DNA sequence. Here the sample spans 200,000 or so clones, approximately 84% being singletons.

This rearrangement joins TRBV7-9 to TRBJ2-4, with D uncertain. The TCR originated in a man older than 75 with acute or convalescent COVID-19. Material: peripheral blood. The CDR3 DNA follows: TGTGCCAGCAGCTTAGGCAGCAAAAACATTCAGTACTTC. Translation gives CASSLGSKNIQYF.